This T cell receptor beta chain was documented in a study of cytomegalovirus exposure and HLA in healthy donors. The trim removed 4 bases at V and 0 bases at J, leaving 7 bases unmatched. Germline V gene lookup returns CDR1 KGHSH and CDR2 LQKENI. The length of the CDR3 is 17 residues. Researchers ran the PCR with 60 Vbeta and 13 Jbeta primers. Data came from immunoSEQ multiplex PCR; TCRdb stores just in-frame clones and leaves some out. The table lists about 92,000 clones, 77% of them singletons. The TCR originated in a man aged 50 to 59 in good health and CMV-seropositive. The chain combines TRBV18 with TRBJ1-5; 9 nucleotides line up with TRBD1. Material: PBMCs. The CDR3 region has the DNA TGTGCCAGCTCACTTCTTCGGACAGGGGCTAGCAATCAGCCCCAGCATTTT. Encoded protein: CASSLLRTGASNQPQHF.